The 10 T cell receptor beta chains given below trace back to one sample, sequenced in a study of CD8+ T cells in alopecia areata (dated by TCRdb to between 2018 and 2020). Library preparation used the immunoSEQ multiplex PCR assay. RNA was extracted from all samples and reverse transcribed into cDNA as template for TCR sequencing. TCRdb took over this immuneACCESS table, retaining in-frame rearrangements with V and J assigned. Such tables are incomplete; in checked studies, under half of the missing clones stem from an unresolved V gene, and the remainder is unexplained. A total of some 110,000 clones appear in this sample, roughly 63% of them only once. The top ten hold roughly 30% of the sample. The intended sense of this specimen's time point label: approximately 4 weeks on oral tofacitinib. According to the study, the label for this sample's treatment or condition signals: oral pan-JAK inhibitor, 5-10 mg twice daily.

The source material was CD8+ T cells sorted from blood, sampled at week 4, from a patient treated with tofacitinib. These receptors were obtained from a human donor with alopecia areata.

The chain joins TRBV7-3 to TRBJ2-5; D may be TRBD1 or TRBD2 (5 bases each). The CDR3 is 15 residues long. Germline CDR1 and CDR2: SGHTA and FQGTGA. V was clipped by 2 bases and J by 3 bases, with 13 bases between them. The CDR3: CASSLFRGGEETQYF. The CDR3, as DNA: TGTGCCAGCAGCTTATTTCGGGGCGGAGAAGAGACCCAGTACTTC.

This clone was seen a few times. V is TRBV5-1 and J is TRBJ2-6, with TRBD2 identical over 9 bases. This CDR3 contains 17 residues. Germline V gene sequence: CDR1 SGHRS, CDR2 YFSETQ. V trimming: 3 bases; J trimming: 0 bases; junction bases outside the gene matches: 4. CDR3 in DNA: TGCGCCAGCAGCTACTGGACTAGCGTCTCTGGGGCCAACGTCCTGACTTTC. Protein: CASSYWTSVSGANVLTF.

The chain links TRBV29-1 to TRBJ2-5; D is perhaps TRBD1 (6 bases). The germline V gene has CDR1 SQVTM and CDR2 ANQGSEA. V was shortened by 4 bases and J by 2 bases, with 14 bases between the two germline ends. This CDR3 has 14 residues. The CDR3 spells CSVAWTVLQETQYF. CDR3 coding DNA: TGCAGCGTTGCTTGGACAGTCCTTCAAGAGACCCAGTACTTC.

This clone was picked up a small number of times. The genes are TRBV29-1 and TRBJ2-7; D might be TRBD1 (6 bases). Trimming took 2 bases from V and 0 from J, leaving 8 bases between them. This CDR3 contains 13 residues. Germline-derived CDR1 and CDR2 are SQVTM and ANQGSEA. CDR3: CSVESGVSYEQYF. The DNA of the CDR3 is TGCAGCGTTGAATCAGGGGTCTCCTACGAGCAGTACTTC.

The table lists this clone with a few counts. The CDR3 DNA reads TGTGCCAGCAGTGGGACAGCGAACCAAGAGACCCAGTACTTC. Translating gives CASSGTANQETQYF. The V gene is TRBV27, the J gene TRBJ2-5, with 7 bases aligning to TRBD1. From germline, CDR1 is MNHEY and CDR2 SMNVEV (reference sequence). The CDR3 sequence is 14 residues long. J was trimmed by 0 bases and V by 5 bases; bases with no gene match: 3.

The chain couples TRBV2 to TRBJ2-5; 9 nucleotides match TRBD1. The CDR3 consists of 15 residues. Germline loops: CDR1 SNHLY, CDR2 FYNNEI. With V trimmed by 1 base and J by 4 bases, 4 bases remained unmatched. CDR3 nucleotide sequence: TGTGCCAGCAGTGAAGACAGGGGGCGGGGAGAGACCCAGTACTTC. As protein: CASSEDRGRGETQYF.

This sequence joins TRBV30 and TRBJ1-1, with D perhaps TRBD1 (5 bases). The CDR3 totals 13 residues. V was trimmed by 5 bases and J by 5 bases, leaving 15 bases between them. Germline CDR1 GTSNPN, CDR2 SVGIG (reference sequence). The CDR3 coding sequence is TGTGCCTGGGACGGGGCCGAGAGGACTGAAGCTTTCTTT. This encodes CAWDGAERTEAFF.

This clone has more than one count but fewer than ten. The V call is TRBV29-1, the J call TRBJ2-2, with no clear D. Between the trimmed V and J ends, which lost 4 bases and 7 bases, there was a span of 10 bases. This CDR3 is 12 amino acids long. Looked up from germline, CDR1 is SQVTM and CDR2 is ANQGSEA. The CDR3 loop is CSVVLVHGELFF. In DNA form, the CDR3 reads TGCAGCGTTGTGCTAGTGCACGGGGAGCTGTTTTTT.

This clone has only a few counts. CDR3 residues: CASSFGGSDTEAFF. Here the CDR3 DNA reads TGTGCCAGCAGCTTCGGGGGGAGTGACACTGAAGCTTTCTTT. V and J are TRBV7-9 and TRBJ1-1, with D tentatively TRBD1 (5 bases). The CDR3 runs to 14 residues. Looked up from germline, CDR1 is SEHNR and CDR2 is FQNEAQ (reference sequence). V lost 3 bases and J 3 bases, leaving 11 bases between the germline ends.

This chain joins TRBV7-2 and TRBJ2-3, with D uncertain. Germline CDR1 and CDR2: SGHTA and FQGNSA. V shed 2 bases and J shed 6 bases, with 6 bases lying between them. The CDR3 sequence is 12 residues long. The CDR3 DNA reads TGTGCCAGCAGCTTAAACGGGGATACGCAGTATTTT. Amino acid sequence: CASSLNGDTQYF.